These 23 T cell receptor beta chains were all obtained from the same sample, sequenced in a study of beta chain features in type 1 diabetes listed by TCRdb under 2018. What the study reported, not specific to this receptor: In all four CD4+ subsets, TCRB CDR3 length was moderately but significantly shorter in type 1 diabetes patients.

The library came from the immunoSEQ multiplex PCR assay. All of the isolated RNA was reverse transcribed with the High Capacity cDNA Reverse Transcription Kit, so expressed TCRB transcripts were sequenced. What TCRdb holds here is the immuneACCESS table cut down to in-frame rearrangements. Part of the clones is not present; checked against another copy, under half of the missing clones reflect an unresolved V gene, and the others are unexplained. The sample data list 310,000 or so clones, and about 15% of these were observed just once. The top ten clonotypes cover less than 0.02% of the sample. Antigens for these TCRs are unknown. The sample consisted of naive CD4+ T cells from blood. The sample's cell subset or site label is to be understood as: true naive CD4+ T cells. These receptors all stem from a man aged 18 to 29 with type 1 diabetes.

The gene calls are TRBV15 and TRBJ2-7, with a possible D match to TRBD2 (6 bases). Germline V gene data show CDR1 as LNHNV and CDR2 as YYDKDF (reference sequence). Trimming removed 2 bases at V and 5 bases at J, with 16 bases between. CDR3 length: 15 amino acids. CDR3 nucleotide sequence: TGTGCCACCAGCAGACCGGGACTTTGGGGCAACGAGCAGTACTTC. It encodes CATSRPGLWGNEQYF.

This chain joins TRBV18 and TRBJ2-1, with 8 bases that match TRBD1. Trimming cost V 2 bases and J 5 bases; bases outside gene matches: 5. The CDR3 is made up of 15 amino acids. Germline CDR1 is KGHSH and CDR2 is LQKENI. CDR3 coding DNA: TGTGCCAGCTCACCAGGACAGGGTAACAACAATGAGCAGTTCTTC. It is translated as CASSPGQGNNNEQFF.

The chain carries TRBV7-9 and TRBJ2-1; 7 bases match TRBD1. With V trimmed by 1 base and J by 4 bases, 7 bases remained unmatched. CDR3 size: 16 residues. The germline V gene encodes CDR1 SEHNR and CDR2 FQNEAQ (reference sequence). In DNA form, the CDR3 reads TGTGCCAGCAGCTTAGACCAGGGGGTTTCTTACAATGAGCAGTTCTTC. Translated: CASSLDQGVSYNEQFF.

This chain connects TRBV2 to TRBJ1-1, with D tentatively TRBD1 (6 bases). V was cut by 5 bases and J by 11 bases, with 18 bases left in between. This CDR3 has 13 amino acids. Germline CDR1 is SNHLY and CDR2 is FYNNEI. The CDR3 sequence is CASSLQGQLGAFF. Written as DNA, the CDR3 is TGTGCCAGCAGTTTACAGGGTCAGCTTGGCGCTTTCTTT.

V and J are TRBV15 and TRBJ1-1, with TRBD1 as a possible D gene (5 bases). The CDR3 runs 13 residues. Germline loops: CDR1 LNHNV, CDR2 YYDKDF (reference sequence). V lost 3 bases and J 8 bases, leaving 13 bases between the germline ends. The CDR3 sequence: CATSSGGRDEAFF. The CDR3 coding sequence is TGTGCCACCAGCAGCGGAGGGCGGGACGAAGCTTTCTTT.

The V gene is TRBV30, the J gene TRBJ1-2; 10 bases are a match to TRBD1. Trimming cost V 3 bases and J 4 bases; bases outside gene matches: 5. CDR3 size: 14 residues. Per the germline V gene, CDR1 is GTSNPN and CDR2 is SVGIG (reference sequence). The CDR3 coding sequence is TGTGCCTGGAGCAGGGACAGGGGAGGCTATGGCTACACCTTC. It yields the protein CAWSRDRGGYGYTF.

This rearrangement joins TRBV28 to TRBJ1-2; possible D gene TRBD1, 5 bases. Germline V gene data show CDR1 as MDHEN and CDR2 as SYDVKM. This CDR3 spans 13 amino acids. Trimming removed 3 bases from V and 4 bases from J, with 9 bases in between. The CDR3 nucleotides read TGTGCCAGCAGTTTCAGGGAGGGCTATGGCTACACCTTC. Protein product: CASSFREGYGYTF.

The chain uses TRBV7-2 and TRBJ2-1, with 8 bases matching TRBD2. The germline CDR1 and CDR2 sequences are SGHTA and FQGNSA. This CDR3 spans 15 amino acids. Trimming cost V 5 bases and J 8 bases; bases outside gene matches: 11. The CDR3 reads CASSATSGPAHEQFF. The CDR3 region has the DNA TGTGCCAGCAGCGCCACTAGCGGCCCGGCCCATGAGCAGTTCTTC.

The genes are TRBV5-1 and TRBJ2-7, with TRBD1 matching over 10 bases. Per the germline V gene, CDR1 is SGHRS and CDR2 is YFSETQ. The V segment lost 0 bases and the J segment 2 bases; nucleotides outside the gene matches: 2. This CDR3 is 15 amino acids long. The CDR3 sequence is CASSLGDRGTYEQYF. The CDR3, as DNA: TGCGCCAGCAGCTTGGGGGACAGGGGTACCTACGAGCAGTACTTC.

This chain connects TRBV7-8 to TRBJ2-7, with 8 bases matching TRBD1. This CDR3 comprises 14 residues. Germline V gives CDR1 SGHVS, CDR2 FQNEAQ. The trim removed 5 bases at V and 6 bases at J, leaving 9 bases unmatched. This CDR3 reads CASSPRTGIGEQYF. CDR3 DNA: TGTGCCAGCAGCCCGCGGACAGGGATCGGCGAGCAGTACTTC.

V is TRBV2 and J is TRBJ2-5; D is ambiguous. Per germline, CDR1 SNHLY and CDR2 FYNNEI. V shed 8 bases and J shed 1 base, with 11 bases lying between them. This CDR3 has 13 residues. The CDR3 spells CASFRRPQETQYF. The CDR3 bases are TGTGCCAGCTTCCGGCGGCCCCAAGAGACCCAGTACTTC. Together with reference TRBV2 and TRBJ2-5, the CDR3 gives the full variable domain: EPEVTQTPSHQVTQMGQEVILRCVPISNHLYFYWYRQILGQKVEFLVSFYNNEISEKSEIFDDQFSVERPDGSNFTLKIRSTKLEDSAMYFCASFRRPQETQYFGPGTRLLVL.

J is TRBJ2-7 and V is TRBV13, with 7 bases that match TRBD2. CDR1 is PRHDT and CDR2 is FYEKMQ in the germline V gene (reference sequence). The V segment lost 5 bases and the J segment 7 bases; nucleotides outside the gene matches: 14. The CDR3 totals 15 residues. The CDR3 DNA is TGTGCCAGCAGCCTGCGGACTAGGCCCTTAAGTGAGCAGTACTTC. Amino acid sequence: CASSLRTRPLSEQYF. Full variable domain (outside the CDR3, taken from reference TRBV13 and TRBJ2-7): AAGVIQSPRHLIKEKRETATLKCYPIPRHDTVYWYQQGPGQDPQFLISFYEKMQSDKGSIPDRFSAQQFSDYHSELNMSSLELGDSALYFCASSLRTRPLSEQYFGPGTRLTVT.

The genes are TRBV9 and TRBJ2-2, with 7 nucleotides matching TRBD1. This CDR3 spans 14 amino acids. CDR1 SGDLS and CDR2 YYNGEE come from the germline V gene. V dropped 0 bases and J dropped 6; count of bases not matched to a gene: 2. The CDR3 region is CASSVETGAGELFF. CDR3 nucleotides: TGTGCCAGCAGCGTAGAAACAGGGGCCGGGGAGCTGTTTTTT.

The chain uses TRBV29-1 and TRBJ1-1, with D hard to call. The CDR3 covers 12 residues. V lost 6 bases and J 5 bases, leaving 13 bases between the germline ends. Germline values: CDR1 SQVTM, CDR2 ANQGSEA. The CDR3 protein is CSVDLHRTEAFF. DNA for the CDR3: TGCAGCGTGGACTTGCATCGGACTGAAGCTTTCTTT.

Comments on this clone: The sample holds other DNA sequences that translate to the same CDR3. The chain has TRBV5-4 and TRBJ1-1; D is undetermined. This CDR3 region has 13 residues. V lost 0 bases and J lost 2, with 5 bases in between. Germline-derived CDR1 and CDR2 are SGHNT and YYREEE (reference sequence). Here the CDR3 DNA reads TGTGCCAGCAGCTTGGGCAGAAACACTGAAGCTTTCTTT. Translated: CASSLGRNTEAFF.

The chain employs TRBV19 and TRBJ1-5; 10 positions agree with TRBD1. CDR3 length equals 13 residues. With 5 bases clipped from V and 10 bases from J, the junction kept 5 bases outside the gene matches. In germline, CDR1 is LNHDA, CDR2 SQIVND (reference sequence). The CDR3 spells CASSRDRGTPQHF. CDR3 nucleotides: TGTGCCAGTAGTCGGGACAGGGGTACTCCCCAGCATTTT.

The sample holds a few counts of this clone. This rearrangement joins TRBV2 to TRBJ2-3, with D hard to call. From germline, CDR1 is SNHLY and CDR2 FYNNEI. The CDR3 has 10 amino acids. With 6 bases removed from V and 4 bases from J, the gap between germline ends came to 2 bases. CDR3 sequence reads: CASSADTQYF. CDR3 sequence (DNA): TGTGCCAGCAGCGCAGATACGCAGTATTTT.

The chain has TRBV13 and TRBJ2-1; 9 bases are a match to TRBD2. The CDR3 totals 16 residues. V gave up 1 base and J gave up 8 bases; unmatched junction bases: 9. In germline, CDR1 is PRHDT, CDR2 FYEKMQ (reference sequence). CDR3 nucleotides: TGTGCCAGCAGCTTAGACGGCGGGGGGGCCAAATATGAGCAGTTCTTC. Translated, it gives CASSLDGGGAKYEQFF. Based on the CDR3 plus reference TRBV13 and TRBJ2-1, the full variable domain is AAGVIQSPRHLIKEKRETATLKCYPIPRHDTVYWYQQGPGQDPQFLISFYEKMQSDKGSIPDRFSAQQFSDYHSELNMSSLELGDSALYFCASSLDGGGAKYEQFFGPGTRLTVL.

The V call is TRBV29-1, the J call TRBJ2-5, with 7 bases matching TRBD1. CDR1 and CDR2 from the germline V gene are SQVTM and ANQGSEA. The CDR3 runs to 13 residues. V gave up 4 bases and J gave up 2 bases; unmatched junction bases: 4. The CDR3 reads CSVGRDRQETQYF. The DNA of the CDR3 is TGCAGCGTTGGACGGGACAGACAAGAGACCCAGTACTTC. Using reference TRBV29-1 and TRBJ2-5 for the parts outside the CDR3, the full variable domain is SAVISQKPSRDICQRGTSLTIQCQVDSQVTMMFWYRQQPGQSLTLIATANQGSEATYESGFVIDKFPISRPNLTFSTLTVSNMSPEDSSIYLCSVGRDRQETQYFGPGTRLLVL.

V and J are TRBV2 and TRBJ1-1; no reliable D call. The CDR3 extends over 16 amino acids. V was pared by 1 base and J by 5 bases, with 17 bases between. Germline V gene data show CDR1 as SNHLY and CDR2 as FYNNEI. For the CDR3, the DNA is TGTGCCAGCAGTGAAGGGCAGTTTCGTATTTCTACTGAAGCTTTCTTT. It is translated as CASSEGQFRISTEAFF.

This clone was detected a few times. The V and J genes are TRBV29-1 and TRBJ1-1; D possibly corresponds to TRBD1 (6 bases). CDR1 is SQVTM, CDR2 ANQGSEA, per germline. The CDR3 is made up of 14 amino acids. Between the trimmed V and J ends, which lost 4 bases and 4 bases, there was a span of 16 bases. The CDR3 nucleotides are TGCAGCGTTGCAGGGCGGCAGGGGATCACTGAAGCTTTCTTT. Translated: CSVAGRQGITEAFF.

DNA for the CDR3: TGCGCCAGCAGTCGGTCCTACGAGCAGTACTTC. Translated, it gives CASSRSYEQYF. This sequence joins TRBV5-1 and TRBJ2-7; D gene ambiguous. V was cut by 5 bases and J by 1 base, with 4 bases left in between. CDR3 length: 11 amino acids. Germline V gene lookup returns CDR1 SGHRS and CDR2 YFSETQ.

This clone came up once. V gene TRBV10-3 combines with J gene TRBJ1-2; no reliable D call. The germline CDR1 and CDR2 sequences are ENHRY and SYGVKD. Trimming removed 2 bases from V and 6 bases from J, with 7 bases in between. This CDR3 has 12 amino acids. The CDR3, as DNA: TGTGCCATCAGTGAGACCGGGAATGGCTACACCTTC. Amino acid sequence: CAISETGNGYTF.